The 23 T cell receptor beta chains given below trace back to one sample, sequenced in a study of CD8+ T cells in alopecia areata. Reverse transcription of extracted RNA yielded cDNA, which provided the sequencing template. The method was immunoSEQ multiplex PCR; TCRdb's version includes in-frame clones alone and lacks a portion of them. The sample shows roughly 190,000 clones, over 55% of them seen only once. The treatment was: oral pan-JAK inhibitor, 5-10 mg twice daily. Specimen: CD4+ T cells sorted from blood, collected at week 24, from a patient treated with tofacitinib. The receptor set was obtained from a human donor with alopecia areata.

This chain joins TRBV30 and TRBJ1-6; perhaps TRBD1 as D (6 bases). V lost 1 base, J lost 9 bases, and 13 bases lay in between. Germline V gene lookup returns CDR1 GTSNPN and CDR2 SVGIG (reference sequence). The CDR3 loop spans 14 amino acids. This CDR3 is CAWSADQGFSPLHF. CDR3 nucleotides: TGTGCCTGGAGTGCCGATCAGGGGTTTTCACCCCTCCACTTT.

The V call is TRBV2, the J call TRBJ1-3, with 7 bases identical to TRBD1. V shed 11 bases, J shed 0 bases, and the junction held 10 bases outside the gene matches. Germline assignment: CDR1 SNHLY and CDR2 FYNNEI. The CDR3 spans 15 residues. The DNA of the CDR3 is TGTGCCGGACAGGAGACCCCGAGCTCTGGAAACACCATATATTTT. Translating gives CAGQETPSSGNTIYF.

The V gene is TRBV20-1, the J gene TRBJ2-7; D gene ambiguous. V shed 8 bases and J shed 6 bases, with 14 bases lying between them. Germline loops: CDR1 DFQATT, CDR2 SNEGSKA (reference sequence). This CDR3 is 11 amino acids long. The CDR3 region has the DNA TGCAGTACTCGGGTTGCGACCGAGCAGTACTTC. It specifies CSTRVATEQYF.

This clone was seen a handful of times. The J gene is TRBJ1-1, the V gene TRBV5-1; D is unclear. The V gene's germline CDR1 is SGHRS and CDR2 YFSETQ. The CDR3 spans 14 residues. V dropped 3 bases and J dropped 1 base, with 10 bases sitting between them. The CDR3 region is CASSSDHRNTEAFF. The CDR3 coding sequence is TGCGCCAGCAGCTCGGATCATAGGAACACTGAAGCTTTCTTT.

The table lists this clone with a few counts. This rearrangement joins TRBV11-2 to TRBJ1-2, with D possibly being TRBD1 (5 bases). The CDR3 contains 15 residues. Deletions cut 1 base from V and 4 bases from J, with 13 bases between. CDR1 is SGHAT, CDR2 FQNNGV, per germline. Here the CDR3 DNA reads TGTGCCAGCAGCTTAGGGGGAGCAGGGAGCTATGGCTACACCTTC. This codes for CASSLGGAGSYGYTF.

This rearrangement joins TRBV5-1 to TRBJ2-7, with 10 bases lining up with TRBD1. This CDR3 comprises 15 residues. Per the germline V gene, CDR1 is SGHRS and CDR2 is YFSETQ. V lost 4 bases and J lost 2; bases outside the gene matches: 6. The CDR3 loop is CASSDTGTGAYEQYF. The CDR3, as DNA: TGCGCCAGCAGCGACACCGGGACAGGGGCCTACGAGCAGTACTTC. Full variable domain (remainder filled in from reference TRBV5-1 and TRBJ2-7): KAGVTQTPRYLIKTRGQQVTLSCSPISGHRSVSWYQQTPGQGLQFLFEYFSETQRNKGNFPGRFSGRQFSNSRSEMNVSTLELGDSALYLCASSDTGTGAYEQYFGPGTRLTVT.

The CDR3 loop reads CAWSERTVIETQYF. In nucleotides, the CDR3 is TGTGCCTGGAGTGAACGTACAGTAATAGAGACCCAGTACTTC. The chain has TRBV30 and TRBJ2-5, with D hard to call. The V gene lost 1 base and the J gene lost 4 bases, with 13 bases spanning the gap. The CDR3 totals 14 residues. Germline V gene lookup returns CDR1 GTSNPN and CDR2 SVGIG (reference sequence).

This clone was seen a few times. The chain joins TRBV7-2 to TRBJ2-5, with 10 bases lining up with TRBD2. The ends lost 5 bases at V and 5 bases at J; junction bases unmatched: 8. The CDR3 totals 15 residues. CDR1 and CDR2 from the germline V gene are SGHTA and FQGNSA. Here the CDR3 reads CASSPLAGGIETQYF. The CDR3 DNA follows: TGTGCCAGCAGCCCGTTAGCGGGGGGCATTGAGACCCAGTACTTC.

This clone was counted only a few times. V is TRBV11-1 and J is TRBJ2-2, with D possibly matching TRBD1 (6 bases). CDR3 length equals 15 residues. CDR1 is SGHAT and CDR2 is FQDESV in the germline V gene (reference sequence). The V gene lost 7 bases and the J gene lost 5 bases, with 17 bases spanning the gap. CDR3 protein: CASTPTGNPTGELFF. The CDR3 DNA reads as TGTGCCAGCACCCCGACAGGCAACCCAACCGGGGAGCTGTTTTTT.

This clone appeared a few times. The chain couples TRBV7-9 to TRBJ1-5; 7 nucleotides match TRBD1. V shed 5 bases and J 3 bases; nucleotides not matched to a gene: 10. This CDR3 has 16 amino acids. Germline loops: CDR1 SEHNR, CDR2 FQNEAQ (reference sequence). CDR3 nucleotides: TGTGCCAGCAGCCTACCGACAGGGAGAAACAATCAGCCCCAGCATTTT. The encoded protein is CASSLPTGRNNQPQHF.

Note on this clone: Other nucleotide sequences in the sample specify the same CDR3. The rearrangement joins TRBV29-1 to TRBJ2-1, with TRBD2 matching over 9 bases. The germline V gene has CDR1 SQVTM and CDR2 ANQGSEA. This CDR3 region has 14 residues. The junction had 2 bases not matched to a gene; V was cut back by 1 base and J by 4 bases. CDR3 in DNA: TGCAGCGTTGAAGTTCTAGCGGGATACAATGAGCAGTTCTTC. This encodes CSVEVLAGYNEQFF.

This clone occurred a few times. The chain employs TRBV15 and TRBJ1-1; no definite D call. The CDR3 loop spans 17 amino acids. The germline V gene has CDR1 LNHNV and CDR2 YYDKDF (reference sequence). Trimming removed 0 bases at V and 3 bases at J, with 17 bases between. CDR3 sequence reads: CATSRDRAEGPDTEAFF. The CDR3 DNA reads as TGTGCCACCAGCAGAGATCGGGCGGAAGGTCCGGACACTGAAGCTTTCTTT.

V is TRBV19 and J is TRBJ2-2, with unresolved D. This CDR3 is built from 14 residues. V was trimmed by 4 bases and J by 3 bases, leaving 9 bases between them. Germline assignment: CDR1 LNHDA and CDR2 SQIVND (reference sequence). DNA of the CDR3: TGTGCCAGTAGTACTAACCTGGACACCGGGGAGCTGTTTTTT. It translates to CASSTNLDTGELFF. Combining the CDR3 with reference TRBV19 and TRBJ2-2 gives the whole variable domain DGGITQSPKYLFRKEGQNVTLSCEQNLNHDAMYWYRQDPGQGLRLIYYSQIVNDFQKGDIAEGYSVSREKKESFPLTVTSAQKNPTAFYLCASSTNLDTGELFFGEGSRLTVL.

The chain employs TRBV6-1 and TRBJ2-3; no clear D. The CDR3 sequence is 11 residues long. The germline V gene encodes CDR1 MNHNS and CDR2 SASEGT. The V end lost 7 bases, the J end lost 6 bases, and 8 bases lay between the germline ends. CDR3 DNA sequence: TGTGCCAGCACCGAGAGGGATACGCAGTATTTT. This gives the protein CASTERDTQYF.

The chain recombines TRBV7-2 with TRBJ2-1; 10 nucleotides agree with TRBD2. The germline CDR1 and CDR2 sequences are SGHTA and FQGNSA. J was trimmed by 8 bases and V by 2 bases; bases with no gene match: 6. This CDR3 contains 15 residues. The CDR3 nucleotides are TGTGCCAGCAGCTTAAGCGGGGGGGCTTATGATGAGCAGTTCTTC. Translating it yields CASSLSGGAYDEQFF. The whole variable domain, remainder taken from reference TRBV7-2 and TRBJ2-1, is GAGVSQSPSNKVTEKGKDVELRCDPISGHTALYWYRQSLGQGLEFLIYFQGNSAPDKSGLPSDRFSAERTGGSVSTLTIQRTQQEDSAVYLCASSLSGGAYDEQFFGPGTRLTVL.

The chain joins TRBV29-1 to TRBJ2-5; D ambiguous. Germline V gives CDR1 SQVTM, CDR2 ANQGSEA. The CDR3 loop spans 12 amino acids. V was clipped by 3 bases and J by 7 bases, with 12 bases between them. CDR3 in DNA: TGCAGCGTTGAGGCAGCCCAATCGACCCAGTACTTC. Translated: CSVEAAQSTQYF.

The V call is TRBV29-1, the J call TRBJ1-2; D is ambiguous. The CDR3 length is 12 residues. V dropped 0 bases and J dropped 7 bases, with 9 bases sitting between them. Germline loops: CDR1 SQVTM, CDR2 ANQGSEA. CDR3 coding DNA: TGCAGCGTTGAAGAGACTCAGGTTGGCTACACCTTC. Amino acid sequence: CSVEETQVGYTF.

The CDR3 sequence is CASSLEADTQYF. The CDR3 DNA is TGTGCCAGCAGCTTGGAGGCAGATACGCAGTATTTT. This chain joins TRBV5-6 and TRBJ2-3; D gene unclear. The length of the CDR3 is 12 residues. Trimming took off 0 bases at V and 4 bases at J, with 3 bases between the two ends. CDR1 and CDR2 from the germline V gene are SGHDT and YYEEEE.

This clone was found a few times. The chain is built from TRBV5-1 and TRBJ2-7; tentatively, D is TRBD1 or TRBD2 (5 bases each). The CDR3 extends over 13 amino acids. CDR1 is SGHRS, CDR2 YFSETQ, per germline. The V end lost 4 bases, the J end lost 1 base, and 9 bases lay between the germline ends. CDR3 sequence reads: CASSRDGSYEQYF. The CDR3 DNA is TGCGCCAGCAGCCGGGACGGATCCTACGAGCAGTACTTC.

CDR3 coding DNA: TGTGCCACCTCGGTCAGTCCCAGGGCTAGTGAAGCTTTCTTT. This gives the protein CATSVSPRASEAFF. The genes are TRBV15 and TRBJ1-1, with D maybe TRBD1 (5 bases). The CDR3 sequence is 14 residues long. Looked up from germline, CDR1 is LNHNV and CDR2 is YYDKDF (reference sequence). Trimming shortened V by 8 bases and J by 7 bases, and 20 bases separated the two germline ends.

This clone was seen a handful of times. This chain uses TRBV9 with TRBJ2-1, with 8 bases aligning to TRBD2. Germline lookup yields CDR1 SGDLS and CDR2 YYNGEE. The CDR3 is 16 amino acids. V was pared by 4 bases and J by 7 bases, with 13 bases of the junction left unmatched. CDR3 in amino acids: CASSRLGTSKSNEQFF. CDR3 sequence (DNA): TGTGCCAGCAGCCGGCTTGGGACTAGTAAGTCGAATGAGCAGTTCTTC.

This chain links TRBV28 with TRBJ2-7, with D hard to call. The CDR3 loop spans 12 amino acids. Between the trimmed V and J ends, which lost 3 bases and 4 bases, there was a span of 7 bases. Germline V CDR1 and CDR2: MDHEN, SYDVKM. The CDR3 DNA reads TGTGCCAGCAGTTTTTCCGAGTACGAGCAGTACTTC. As protein: CASSFSEYEQYF. Using reference TRBV28 and TRBJ2-7 for the parts outside the CDR3, the full variable domain is DVKVTQSSRYLVKRTGEKVFLECVQDMDHENMFWYRQDPGLGLRLIYFSYDVKMKEKGDIPEGYSVSREKKERFSLILESASTNQTSMYLCASSFSEYEQYFGPGTRLTVT.

This clone was counted a single time. The sample holds other DNA sequences that translate to the same CDR3. The chain combines TRBV29-1 with TRBJ1-5; 11 nucleotides agree with TRBD1. V was pared by 5 bases and J by 5 bases, with 2 bases of the junction left unmatched. The CDR3 consists of 13 residues. CDR1 and CDR2 from the germline V gene are SQVTM and ANQGSEA. The CDR3, as DNA: TGCAGCGTTCGGGACAGGGGGGATCAGCCCCAGCATTTT. Residues: CSVRDRGDQPQHF.